What follows describes a single T cell receptor (beta chain). Its antigen is not known. These data are taken from a study of cytomegalovirus exposure and HLA in healthy donors. Findings and limits, study-wide: Subsequent analysis revealed that first-cohort TCR clusters tended to co-occur in the 120 validation repertoires. The listing of approximately 160 TCR beta chains classed them as cytomegalovirus-associated. Most TCR sequences were uncommon, yet certain public TCRs appeared in many donors.

The donors formed part of the roughly 120-subject validation cohort, distinct from the approximately 670-subject first cohort. The CDR3 extends over 18 amino acids. The V and J ends lost 3 bases and 1 base respectively, with 17 bases between them. Germline CDR1 is SGHNT and CDR2 is YYREEE (reference sequence). Here immunoSEQ multiplex PCR was the method, and the copy in TCRdb shows in-frame clones only, minus some. The table has tens of thousands of clones, 85% to 95% seen once. Sequencing was carried out using PBMCs. This sequence was found in a man younger than 30 in good health and CMV-seronegative. The V and J genes are TRBV5-4 and TRBJ2-6; a possible D gene is TRBD2 (5 bases). The CDR3 region is CASSSGELSLSGANVLTF. CDR3 DNA sequence: TGTGCCAGCAGCTCCGGGGAGTTATCCCTATCTGGGGCCAACGTCCTGACTTTC.